This T cell receptor beta chain was identified during a study of graft-versus-host responses after intestinal transplantation. Across the whole study: Transplantation in recipients was multivisceral, liver-intestinal, or isolated intestinal.

This CDR3 contains 13 residues. Trimming removed 6 bases at V and 4 bases at J, with 12 bases between. Germline CDR1 reads LNHDA; CDR2 reads SQIVND (reference sequence). This clone was detected once. Its target is not known. The method was immunoSEQ multiplex PCR; TCRdb's version includes in-frame clones alone and lacks a portion of them. The repertoire holds about 71,000 clones, with about 92% as singletons. This sequence was found in a human donor who received an intestinal transplant. This chain connects TRBV19 to TRBJ1-2; no clear D. Sequencing used unstimulated CD8+ T cells sorted from spleen or lymph node cells, obtained before intestinal transplant. Written as DNA, the CDR3 is TGTGCCAGTAGCCCGGGAATAGGCTATGGCTACACCTTC. It codes for CASSPGIGYGYTF. The complete variable domain, with remaining parts taken from reference TRBV19 and TRBJ1-2, reads DGGITQSPKYLFRKEGQNVTLSCEQNLNHDAMYWYRQDPGQGLRLIYYSQIVNDFQKGDIAEGYSVSREKKESFPLTVTSAQKNPTAFYLCASSPGIGYGYTFGSGTRLTVV.